This T cell receptor beta chain was captured by sequencing in a study of T cell repertoires in cytomegalovirus infection. Study information: TCR beta signatures that were public indicated CMV infection and matching HLA type.

Overall study findings and caveats: Carriage of CMV together with the relevant HLA was identifiable through cumulative public TCR beta family frequency. The ex vivo response was dominated by HLA-C-restricted CMV-specific TCR beta clonotypes.

Ten or more counts support this clonotype. No antigen is known for it. CDR1 is DFQATT and CDR2 is SNEGSKA in the germline V gene (reference sequence). V lost 3 bases and J 2 bases, leaving 14 bases between the germline ends. The CDR3 sequence is 14 residues long. TCRdb used MiXCR to reprocess the reads, holding one entry per CDR3 protein. The repertoire holds about 600,000 distinct CDR3 sequences, with less than 25% as singletons. Sequencing was done on a sample of CD8+ T cells from PBMCs. The receptor comes from a human donor in good health (CMV status not recorded). Some clones in this sample may be carry-over from other donors' samples. The chain couples TRBV20-1 to TRBJ2-7; unclear D gene. CDR3 loop: CSARHLERTYEQYF. The CDR3, as DNA: TGCAGTGCTAGGCATTTAGAGAGAACCTACGAGCAGTACTTC.